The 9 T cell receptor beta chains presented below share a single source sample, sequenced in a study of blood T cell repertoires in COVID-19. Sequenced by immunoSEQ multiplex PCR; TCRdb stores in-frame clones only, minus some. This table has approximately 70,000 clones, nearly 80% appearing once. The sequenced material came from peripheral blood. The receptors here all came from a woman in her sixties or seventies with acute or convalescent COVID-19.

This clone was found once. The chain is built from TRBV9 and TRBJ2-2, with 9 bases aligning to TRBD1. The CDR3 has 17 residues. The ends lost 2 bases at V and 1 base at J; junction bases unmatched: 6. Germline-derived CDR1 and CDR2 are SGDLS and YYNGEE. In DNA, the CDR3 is TGTGCCAGCAGCGTCCTTCCGGGACAGGGGAACACCGGGGAGCTGTTTTTT. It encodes CASSVLPGQGNTGELFF. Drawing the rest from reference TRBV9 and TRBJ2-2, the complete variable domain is DSGVTQTPKHLITATGQRVTLRCSPRSGDLSVYWYQQSLDQGLQFLIQYYNGEERAKGNILERFSAQQFPDLHSELNLSSLELGDSALYFCASSVLPGQGNTGELFFGEGSRLTVL.

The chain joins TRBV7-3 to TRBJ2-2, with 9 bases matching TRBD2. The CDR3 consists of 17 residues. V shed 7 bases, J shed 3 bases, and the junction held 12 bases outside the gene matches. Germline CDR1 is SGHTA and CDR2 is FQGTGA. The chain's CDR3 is CASNPGAGGLHTGELFF. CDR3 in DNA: TGTGCCAGCAACCCGGGCGCGGGGGGGCTCCACACCGGGGAGCTGTTTTTT. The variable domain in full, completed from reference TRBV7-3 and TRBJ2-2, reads GAGVSQTPSNKVTEKGKYVELRCDPISGHTALYWYRQSLGQGPEFLIYFQGTGAADDSGLPNDRFFAVRPEGSVSTLKIQRTERGDSAVYLCASNPGAGGLHTGELFFGEGSRLTVL.

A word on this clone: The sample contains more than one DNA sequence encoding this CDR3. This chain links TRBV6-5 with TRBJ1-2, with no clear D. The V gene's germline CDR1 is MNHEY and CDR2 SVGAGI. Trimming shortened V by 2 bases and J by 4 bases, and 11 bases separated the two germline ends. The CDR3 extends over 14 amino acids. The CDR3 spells CASSYGGQPYGYTF. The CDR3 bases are TGTGCCAGCAGTTACGGCGGGCAACCCTATGGCTACACCTTC.

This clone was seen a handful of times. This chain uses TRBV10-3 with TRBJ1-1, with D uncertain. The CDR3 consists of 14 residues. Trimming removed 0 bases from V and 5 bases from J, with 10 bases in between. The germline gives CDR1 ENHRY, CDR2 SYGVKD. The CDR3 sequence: CAISESPPGTEAFF. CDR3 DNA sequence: TGTGCCATCAGTGAGTCCCCCCCCGGGACTGAAGCTTTCTTT.

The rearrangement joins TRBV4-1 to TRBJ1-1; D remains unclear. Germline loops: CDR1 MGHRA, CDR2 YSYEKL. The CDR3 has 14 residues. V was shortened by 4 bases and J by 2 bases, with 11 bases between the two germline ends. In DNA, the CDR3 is TGCGCCAGCAGCCCCGAGTACGATAACACTGAAGCTTTCTTT. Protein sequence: CASSPEYDNTEAFF.

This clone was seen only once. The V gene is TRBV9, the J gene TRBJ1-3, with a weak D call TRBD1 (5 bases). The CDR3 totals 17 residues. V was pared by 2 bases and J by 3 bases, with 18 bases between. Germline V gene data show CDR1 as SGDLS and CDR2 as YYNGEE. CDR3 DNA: TGTGCCAGCAGCGTGAACCGGGACTTGCCAGATGGAAACACCATATATTTT. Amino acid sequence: CASSVNRDLPDGNTIYF.

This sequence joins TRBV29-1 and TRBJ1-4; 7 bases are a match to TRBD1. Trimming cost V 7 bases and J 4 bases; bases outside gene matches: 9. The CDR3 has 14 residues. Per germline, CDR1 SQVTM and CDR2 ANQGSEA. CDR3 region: CSASGGTSNEKLFF. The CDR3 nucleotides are TGCAGCGCTTCAGGGGGGACAAGTAATGAAAAACTGTTTTTT.

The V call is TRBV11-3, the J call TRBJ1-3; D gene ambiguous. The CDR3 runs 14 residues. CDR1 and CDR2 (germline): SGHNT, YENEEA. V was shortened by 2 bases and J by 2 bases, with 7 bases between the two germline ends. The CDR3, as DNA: TGTGCCAGCAGCTTATCCGGGGCTGGAAACACCATATATTTT. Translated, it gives CASSLSGAGNTIYF.

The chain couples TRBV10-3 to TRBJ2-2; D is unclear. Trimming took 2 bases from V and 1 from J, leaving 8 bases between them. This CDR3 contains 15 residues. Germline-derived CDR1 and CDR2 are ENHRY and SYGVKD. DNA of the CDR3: TGTGCCATCAGTGAGAGAGGTCGGAACACCGGGGAGCTGTTTTTT. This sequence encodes CAISERGRNTGELFF.